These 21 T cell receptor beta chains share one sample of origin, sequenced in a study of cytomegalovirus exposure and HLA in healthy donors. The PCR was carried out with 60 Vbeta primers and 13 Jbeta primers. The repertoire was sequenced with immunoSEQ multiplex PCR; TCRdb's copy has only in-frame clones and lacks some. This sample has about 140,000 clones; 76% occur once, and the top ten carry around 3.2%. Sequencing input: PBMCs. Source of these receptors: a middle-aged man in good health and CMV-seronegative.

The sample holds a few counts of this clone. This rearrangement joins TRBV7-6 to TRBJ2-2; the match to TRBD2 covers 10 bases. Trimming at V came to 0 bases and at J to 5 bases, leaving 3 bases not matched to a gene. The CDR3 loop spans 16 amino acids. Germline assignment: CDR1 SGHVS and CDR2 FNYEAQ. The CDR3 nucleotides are TGTGCCAGCAGCTTAGCGGCTAGCGGGGGTACCGGGGAGCTGTTTTTT. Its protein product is CASSLAASGGTGELFF. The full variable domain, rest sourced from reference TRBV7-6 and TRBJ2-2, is GAGVSQSPRYKVTKRGQDVALRCDPISGHVSLYWYRQALGQGPEFLTYFNYEAQQDKSGLPNDRFSAERPEGSISTLTIQRTEQRDSAMYRCASSLAASGGTGELFFGEGSRLTVL.

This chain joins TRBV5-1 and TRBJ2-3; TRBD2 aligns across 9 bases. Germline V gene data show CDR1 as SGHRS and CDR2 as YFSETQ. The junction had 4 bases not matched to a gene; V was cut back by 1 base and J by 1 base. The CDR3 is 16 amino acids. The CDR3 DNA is TGCGCCAGCAGCTTGACTAGCGGGTCTCGCACAGATACGCAGTATTTT. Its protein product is CASSLTSGSRTDTQYF. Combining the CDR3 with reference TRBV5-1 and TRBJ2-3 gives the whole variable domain KAGVTQTPRYLIKTRGQQVTLSCSPISGHRSVSWYQQTPGQGLQFLFEYFSETQRNKGNFPGRFSGRQFSNSRSEMNVSTLELGDSALYLCASSLTSGSRTDTQYFGPGTRLTVL.

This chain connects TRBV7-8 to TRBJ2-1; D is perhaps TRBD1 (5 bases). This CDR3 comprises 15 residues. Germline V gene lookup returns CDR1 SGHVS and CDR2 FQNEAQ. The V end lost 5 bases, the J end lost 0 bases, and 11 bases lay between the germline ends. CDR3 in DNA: TGTGCCAGCAGCCTCGACAGTAGCTCCTACAATGAGCAGTTCTTC. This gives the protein CASSLDSSSYNEQFF.

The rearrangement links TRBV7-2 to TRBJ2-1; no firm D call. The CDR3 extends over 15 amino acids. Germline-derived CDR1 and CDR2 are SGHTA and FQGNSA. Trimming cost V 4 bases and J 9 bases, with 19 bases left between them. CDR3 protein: CASSSLGGHTGEQFF. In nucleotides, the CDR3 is TGTGCCAGCAGCTCTCTCGGTGGGCACACTGGTGAGCAGTTCTTC.

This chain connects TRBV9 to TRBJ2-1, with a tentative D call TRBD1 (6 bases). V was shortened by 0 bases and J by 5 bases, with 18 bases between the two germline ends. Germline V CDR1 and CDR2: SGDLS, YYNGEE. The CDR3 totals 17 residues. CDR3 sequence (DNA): TGTGCCAGCAGCGTAGGGATTGGGCAGGGGTTCAACAATGAGCAGTTCTTC. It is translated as CASSVGIGQGFNNEQFF.

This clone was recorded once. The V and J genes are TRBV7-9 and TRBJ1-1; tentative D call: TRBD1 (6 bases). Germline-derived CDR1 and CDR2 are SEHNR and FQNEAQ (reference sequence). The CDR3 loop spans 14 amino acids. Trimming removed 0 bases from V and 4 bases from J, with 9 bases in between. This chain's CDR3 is CASSLAQGSTEAFF. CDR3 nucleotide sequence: TGTGCCAGCAGCTTAGCGCAGGGGAGCACTGAAGCTTTCTTT.

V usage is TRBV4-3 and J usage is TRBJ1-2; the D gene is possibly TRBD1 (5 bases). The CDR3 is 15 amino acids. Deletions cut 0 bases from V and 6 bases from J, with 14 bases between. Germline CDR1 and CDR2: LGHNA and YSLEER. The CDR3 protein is CASSQDRAGRNGYTF. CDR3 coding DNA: TGCGCCAGCAGCCAAGATAGAGCAGGGAGGAATGGCTACACCTTC.

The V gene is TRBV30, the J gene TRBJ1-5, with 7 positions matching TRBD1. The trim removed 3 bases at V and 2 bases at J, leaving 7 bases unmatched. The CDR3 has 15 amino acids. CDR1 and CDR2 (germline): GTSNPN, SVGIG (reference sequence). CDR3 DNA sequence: TGTGCCTGGAGCCCGGGACAGACGGGCAATCAGCCCCAGCATTTT. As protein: CAWSPGQTGNQPQHF. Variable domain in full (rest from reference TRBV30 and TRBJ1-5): SQTIHQWPATLVQPVGSPLSLECTVEGTSNPNLYWYRQAAGRGLQLLFYSVGIGQISSEVPQNLSASRPQDRQFILSSKKLLLSDSGFYLCAWSPGQTGNQPQHFGDGTRLSIL.

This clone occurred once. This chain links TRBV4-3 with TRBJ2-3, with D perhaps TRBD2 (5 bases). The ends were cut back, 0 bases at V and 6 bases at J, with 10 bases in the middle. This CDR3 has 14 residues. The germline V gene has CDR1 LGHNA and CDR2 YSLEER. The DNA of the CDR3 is TGCGCCAGCAGCCAAGATTACGGGGAGGATACGCAGTATTTT. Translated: CASSQDYGEDTQYF.

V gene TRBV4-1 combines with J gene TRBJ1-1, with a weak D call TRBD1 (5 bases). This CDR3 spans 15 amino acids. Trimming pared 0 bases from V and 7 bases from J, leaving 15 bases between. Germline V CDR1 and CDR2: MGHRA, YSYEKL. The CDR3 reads CASSQEGQGAGEAFF. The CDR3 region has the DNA TGCGCCAGCAGCCAAGAGGGGCAGGGAGCGGGTGAAGCTTTCTTT.

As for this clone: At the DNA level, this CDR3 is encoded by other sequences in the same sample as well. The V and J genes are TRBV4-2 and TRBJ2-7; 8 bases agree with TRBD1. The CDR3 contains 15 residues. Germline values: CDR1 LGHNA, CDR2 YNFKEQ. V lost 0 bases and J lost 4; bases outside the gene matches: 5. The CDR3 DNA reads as TGTGCCAGCAGCCAAGAGAGGACAGGGCCGTACGAGCAGTACTTC. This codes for CASSQERTGPYEQYF.

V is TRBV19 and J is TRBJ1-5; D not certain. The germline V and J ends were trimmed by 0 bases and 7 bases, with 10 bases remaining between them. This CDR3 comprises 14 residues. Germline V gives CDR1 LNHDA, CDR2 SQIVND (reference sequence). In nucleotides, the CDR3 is TGTGCCAGTAGTATAGATTCAGAGGAGCAGCCCCAGCATTTT. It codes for CASSIDSEEQPQHF.

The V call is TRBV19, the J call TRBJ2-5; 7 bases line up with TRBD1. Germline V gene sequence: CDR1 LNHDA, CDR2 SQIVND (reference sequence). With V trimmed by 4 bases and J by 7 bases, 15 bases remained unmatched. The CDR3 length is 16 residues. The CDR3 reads CASSKIGTEFVGTQYF. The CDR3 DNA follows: TGTGCCAGTAGTAAAATCGGGACAGAGTTTGTTGGGACCCAGTACTTC.

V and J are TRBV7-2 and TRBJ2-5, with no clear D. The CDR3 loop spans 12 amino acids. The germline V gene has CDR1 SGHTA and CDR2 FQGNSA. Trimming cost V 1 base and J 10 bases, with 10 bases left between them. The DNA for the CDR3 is TGTGCCAGCAGCTTAGAGATGAGACTCCAGTACTTC. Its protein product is CASSLEMRLQYF.

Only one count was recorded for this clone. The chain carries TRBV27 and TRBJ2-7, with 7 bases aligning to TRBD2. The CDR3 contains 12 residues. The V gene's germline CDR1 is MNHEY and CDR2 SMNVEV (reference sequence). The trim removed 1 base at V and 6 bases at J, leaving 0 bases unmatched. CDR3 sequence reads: CASSLWGGEQYF. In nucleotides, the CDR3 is TGTGCCAGCAGTTTATGGGGGGGCGAGCAGTACTTC.

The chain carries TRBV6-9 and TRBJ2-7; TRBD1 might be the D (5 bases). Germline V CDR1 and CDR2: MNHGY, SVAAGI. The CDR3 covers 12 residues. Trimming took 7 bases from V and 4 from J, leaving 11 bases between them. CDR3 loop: CASTQAGYEQYF. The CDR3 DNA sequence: TGTGCCAGCACCCAGGCAGGGTACGAGCAGTACTTC.

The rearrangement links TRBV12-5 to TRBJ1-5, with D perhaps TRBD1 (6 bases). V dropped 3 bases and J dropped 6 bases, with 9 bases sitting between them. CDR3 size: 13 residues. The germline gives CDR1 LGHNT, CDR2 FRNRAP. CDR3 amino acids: CASGLGGAQPQHF. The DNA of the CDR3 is TGTGCTAGTGGTTTAGGGGGAGCTCAGCCCCAGCATTTT.

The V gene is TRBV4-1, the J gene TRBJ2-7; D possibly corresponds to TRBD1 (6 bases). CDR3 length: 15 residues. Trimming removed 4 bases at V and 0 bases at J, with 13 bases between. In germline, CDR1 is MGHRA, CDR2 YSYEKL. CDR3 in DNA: TGCGCCAGCAGCCGAGAATGGGGGCCCTCCTACGAGCAGTACTTC. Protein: CASSREWGPSYEQYF.

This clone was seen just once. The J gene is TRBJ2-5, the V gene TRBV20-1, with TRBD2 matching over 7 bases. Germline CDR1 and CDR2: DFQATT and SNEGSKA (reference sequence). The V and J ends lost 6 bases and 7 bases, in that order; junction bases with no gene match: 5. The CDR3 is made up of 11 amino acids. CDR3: CSAKTGGTQYF. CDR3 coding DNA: TGCAGTGCGAAGACGGGGGGGACCCAGTACTTC.

The DNA for the CDR3 is TGTGCCAGCAGCCAACGATGGCCCGGGGAGCTGTTTTTT. Protein sequence: CASSQRWPGELFF. The V and J genes are TRBV14 and TRBJ2-2; D gene uncertain. The CDR3 totals 13 residues. The V end was cut by 2 bases, the J end by 6 bases, with 7 bases between. Germline V lookup: CDR1 SGHDN, CDR2 FVKESK. Looking up the rest from reference TRBV14 and TRBJ2-2 gives the full variable domain: EAGVTQFPSHSVIEKGQTVTLRCDPISGHDNLYWYRRVMGKEIKFLLHFVKESKQDESGMPNNRFLAERTGGTYSTLKVQPAELEDSGVYFCASSQRWPGELFFGEGSRLTVL.

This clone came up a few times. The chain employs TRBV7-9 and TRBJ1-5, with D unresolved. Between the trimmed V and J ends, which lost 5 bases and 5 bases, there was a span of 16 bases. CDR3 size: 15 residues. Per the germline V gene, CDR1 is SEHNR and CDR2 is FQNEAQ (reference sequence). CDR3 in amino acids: CASSRGIFGDQPQHF. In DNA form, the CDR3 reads TGTGCCAGCAGCCGCGGGATTTTTGGCGATCAGCCCCAGCATTTT.